This TCR beta chain was observed in a study of OX40 agonist ivuxolimab in advanced cancers. Libraries were prepared by immunoSEQ multiplex PCR; TCRdb keeps only in-frame clonotypes and omits some of them. The sample has some 60,000 clones, 87% seen once. The V gene end was trimmed by 0 bases and the J gene end by 4 bases; junction bases not matched to a gene: 7. The CDR3 is 16 amino acids. Germline CDR1 and CDR2: SGHRS and YFSETQ. Sample: CD4+ or CD8+ T cells sorted from blood, taken in a trial of the OX40 agonist ivuxolimab. This clonotype originated in an adult with an advanced solid tumor such as melanoma, head and neck, liver or kidney cancer. This chain connects TRBV5-1 to TRBJ1-1; 9 nucleotides align to TRBD1. The CDR3 here is CASSLEGQGGSTEAFF. In nucleotides, the CDR3 is TGCGCCAGCAGCTTGGAGGGACAGGGCGGGAGCACTGAAGCTTTCTTT.